Only one count was recorded for the clone carrying this T cell receptor beta chain. Antigen specificity is unknown. This specimen belongs to a study of PD-L1 blockade in urothelial cancer. General study points: Durable benefit accompanied greater 3-week expansion of tumor-associated blood clones.

The CDR3 contains 15 residues. The V gene's germline CDR1 is SGHKS and CDR2 YYEKEE (reference sequence). With 2 bases removed from V and 7 bases from J, the gap between germline ends came to 16 bases. The templates were synthetic TCR analogs, and they were spiked into each PCR. Libraries were prepared by immunoSEQ multiplex PCR; TCRdb keeps only in-frame clonotypes and omits some of them. The data show fewer than 35,000 clones, around 85% seen once. The sample consisted of PBMCs, taken around atezolizumab (anti-PD-L1) treatment. V gene TRBV5-5 combines with J gene TRBJ2-1; TRBD2 is a possible D gene (6 bases). This receptor was obtained from a man aged 50 to 59 with urothelial cancer. The CDR3 loop is CASSFPPESGNEQFF. The CDR3 DNA follows: TGTGCCAGCAGCTTCCCCCCCGAAAGCGGGAATGAGCAGTTCTTC.